This section outlines one T cell receptor beta chain sequence together with its context. The sample belongs to a study of blood T cell repertoires in COVID-19. Per germline, CDR1 LNHDA and CDR2 SQIVND (reference sequence). The ends lost 6 bases at V and 6 bases at J; junction bases unmatched: 11. This CDR3 comprises 15 residues. In the original processing: Researchers report that nucleated cell counts were estimated from reference gene primer amplification. TCRdb's copy holds only in-frame clones and misses some; the assay was immunoSEQ multiplex PCR. D and trimming were read from the DNA, whereas the V and J calls and clone size are those reported in that table. The table has about 280,000 clones, 88% seen once.

The source of this sequence is a man aged 18 to 29 with active or convalescent COVID-19. This chain connects TRBV19 to TRBJ2-1, with 7 bases fitting TRBD2. The sequenced sample was peripheral blood. The CDR3, as DNA: TGTGCCAGTAGCGATTCAACGCGGGGGAGCAATGAGCAGTTCTTC. Translated: CASSDSTRGSNEQFF.